What follows are 14 T cell receptor beta chains derived from one specimen sequenced in a study of persistence of HIV-infected CD4 T cells (dated by TCRdb to 2018 to 2020). The antigens of these receptors remain unknown. The treatment or condition label, read with the paper, signifies: suppressive antiretroviral therapy. As a nonspecific positive control representing the CD4+ T cell repertoire, cells were stimulated with anti-CD3/anti-CD28 magnetic beads. Responding CD4+ T cells were sorted on the basis of upregulation of both CD40 ligand and CD69. TCRbeta repertoires were sequenced from genomic DNA with the immunoSEQ hsTCRB assay version 4 in survey mode. TCRdb carries this immuneACCESS record with in-frame sequences only. Its versions omit some clonotypes, under half of them owing to an unresolved V gene in the studies checked, with the rest unexplained. The sample table contains fewer than 50,000 clones; only one count was recorded for just over 90% of them. The ten most abundant clones make up roughly 1.8% of the sample.

The material was CD4+ T cells sorted from PBMCs after roughly 18-hour stimulation, obtained from a patient who received antiretroviral therapy. In the paper's terms, the cell subset or site label means: CD40L+CD69+ CD4 T cells responding to anti-CD3/anti-CD28 beads, representing the overall repertoire. Every receptor here comes from an adult man with HIV who was CMV-seropositive.

The sample holds one count of this clone. The rearrangement links TRBV20-1 to TRBJ1-1, with unresolved D. CDR1 and CDR2 from the germline V gene are DFQATT and SNEGSKA (reference sequence). V dropped 5 bases and J dropped 6 bases, with 4 bases sitting between them. The CDR3 extends over 9 amino acids. The CDR3: CSAPPEAFF. The CDR3 DNA follows: TGCAGTGCTCCCCCTGAAGCTTTCTTT.

This clone has only one observation. This sequence joins TRBV6-5 and TRBJ1-2, with 7 bases matching TRBD1. The germline gives CDR1 MNHEY, CDR2 SVGAGI. V lost 7 bases and J lost 8; bases outside the gene matches: 13. CDR3 length: 14 amino acids. The CDR3 is CASIRLQGGEGYTF. CDR3 coding DNA: TGTGCCAGCATCCGACTTCAGGGGGGGGAGGGCTACACCTTC.

This chain joins TRBV9 and TRBJ2-1; a possible D gene is TRBD2 (6 bases). Deletions cut 0 bases from V and 0 bases from J, with 10 bases between. CDR1 and CDR2 from the germline V gene are SGDLS and YYNGEE. This CDR3 is 16 amino acids long. The CDR3 reads CASSVGGVSSYNEQFF. In DNA form, the CDR3 reads TGTGCCAGCAGCGTAGGCGGGGTGAGCTCCTACAATGAGCAGTTCTTC.

This rearrangement joins TRBV14 to TRBJ2-2; no clear D. V lost 1 base and J 7 bases, leaving 10 bases between the germline ends. This CDR3 has 14 amino acids. Germline-derived CDR1 and CDR2 are SGHDN and FVKESK. As DNA, the CDR3 is TGTGCCAGCAGCCAAGCTATAGGGTTCGGGGAGCTGTTTTTT. Amino acids: CASSQAIGFGELFF.

This chain links TRBV29-1 with TRBJ1-4; D unresolved. V was clipped by 5 bases and J by 0 bases, with 7 bases between them. This CDR3 has 13 amino acids. Germline CDR1 is SQVTM and CDR2 is ANQGSEA. Written as DNA, the CDR3 is TGCAGCGTTCGTAAGTCAACTAATGAAAAACTGTTTTTT. Protein sequence: CSVRKSTNEKLFF.

This rearrangement joins TRBV7-3 to TRBJ2-7, with a tentative D call TRBD2 (6 bases). The germline CDR1 and CDR2 sequences are SGHTA and FQGTGA. Trimming took off 2 bases at V and 9 bases at J, with 14 bases between the two ends. This CDR3 region has 13 residues. In DNA form, the CDR3 reads TGTGCCAGCAGCTTAGACGGAGGGCTAGGGCAGTACTTC. This sequence encodes CASSLDGGLGQYF.

The chain has TRBV5-4 and TRBJ2-2; perhaps TRBD2 as D (7 bases). Germline V gives CDR1 SGHNT, CDR2 YYREEE (reference sequence). Trimming removed 1 base at V and 5 bases at J, with 12 bases between. CDR3 length: 15 amino acids. The chain's CDR3 is CASSLRGAGTGELFF. Written as DNA, the CDR3 is TGTGCCAGCAGCTTGCGGGGGGCCGGGACCGGGGAGCTGTTTTTT. Full variable domain (missing parts from reference TRBV5-4 and TRBJ2-2): ETGVTQSPTHLIKTRGQQVTLRCSSQSGHNTVSWYQQALGQGPQFIFQYYREEENGRGNFPPRFSGLQFPNYSSELNVNALELDDSALYLCASSLRGAGTGELFFGEGSRLTVL.

Judged by abundance, this clone is medium-sized (0.01 to 0.1%). This sequence joins TRBV2 and TRBJ1-1, with TRBD1 matching over 7 bases. With 5 bases clipped from V and 3 bases from J, the junction kept 6 bases outside the gene matches. This CDR3 has 14 residues. CDR1 is SNHLY and CDR2 is FYNNEI in the germline V gene. The CDR3 here is CASSRQGRDTEAFF. CDR3 bases: TGTGCCAGCAGTAGACAGGGTAGGGACACTGAAGCTTTCTTT.

This rearrangement joins TRBV7-9 to TRBJ1-6, with D perhaps matching TRBD1 (6 bases). This CDR3 has 15 residues. The V end was cut by 5 bases, the J end by 6 bases, with 14 bases between. CDR1 and CDR2 from the germline V gene are SEHNR and FQNEAQ (reference sequence). CDR3 in amino acids: CASSPSGESNSPLHF. As DNA, the CDR3 is TGTGCCAGCAGCCCGTCAGGGGAGTCTAATTCACCCCTCCACTTT.

V is TRBV7-9 and J is TRBJ2-1; 9 nucleotides align to TRBD1. Germline CDR1 is SEHNR and CDR2 is FQNEAQ (reference sequence). Trimming at V came to 6 bases and at J to 6 bases, leaving 15 bases not matched to a gene. The CDR3 covers 17 residues. CDR3 sequence: CASSKRSTGTGSNEQFF. The CDR3 bases are TGTGCCAGCAGTAAGAGATCAACCGGGACAGGGTCCAATGAGCAGTTCTTC.

This rearrangement joins TRBV2 to TRBJ1-3, with D possibly TRBD1 on 6 matching bases. CDR3 size: 15 residues. The germline V gene encodes CDR1 SNHLY and CDR2 FYNNEI. V dropped 4 bases and J dropped 2 bases, with 12 bases sitting between them. In nucleotides, the CDR3 is TGTGCCAGCAGTGGTGGACAGTTCCCTGGAAACACCATATATTTT. Encoded protein: CASSGGQFPGNTIYF.

This clone was seen more than once but under ten times. V gene TRBV6-5 combines with J gene TRBJ1-3, with D hard to call. Germline-derived CDR1 and CDR2 are MNHEY and SVGAGI. Trimming cost V 6 bases and J 3 bases, with 12 bases left between them. This CDR3 is built from 14 residues. CDR3: CASSIRWDGNTIYF. CDR3 nucleotides: TGTGCCAGCAGCATTCGATGGGATGGAAACACCATATATTTT.

The chain joins TRBV19 to TRBJ1-1, with TRBD1 as a possible D gene (5 bases). This CDR3 is built from 13 residues. The V end lost 9 bases, the J end lost 8 bases, and 19 bases lay between the germline ends. Germline V CDR1 and CDR2: LNHDA, SQIVND (reference sequence). In DNA, the CDR3 is TGTGCCAGCACCCGGGACCGCGTGACCGAAGCTTTCTTT. It codes for CASTRDRVTEAFF.

V is TRBV6-5 and J is TRBJ2-7; 12 nucleotides align to TRBD2. The V gene end was trimmed by 8 bases and the J gene end by 2 bases; junction bases not matched to a gene: 1. Germline CDR1 and CDR2: MNHEY and SVGAGI. The CDR3 extends over 13 amino acids. The CDR3 reads CASRTSGAYEQYF. CDR3 DNA: TGTGCCAGCCGGACTAGCGGGGCCTACGAGCAGTACTTC.